One sample yielded the 24 T cell receptor beta chains listed below, sequenced in a study of T cell repertoires in cytomegalovirus infection. TCRdb reanalysed the reads using MiXCR and keeps one entry per CDR3 protein. The sample shows roughly 570,000 distinct CDR3 sequences, approximately 40% of them seen only once. Their target antigens are unknown. The sample was cultured PBMCs, taken from culture after CMV antigen stimulation. The source of these receptors is a human donor in good health (CMV status not recorded). Some clones in this sample may be carry-over from other donors' samples.

This clonotype was counted only a few times. V and J are TRBV7-8 and TRBJ1-1; TRBD1 is a possible D gene (5 bases). The CDR3 totals 15 residues. Germline assignment: CDR1 SGHVS and CDR2 FQNEAQ. V shed 1 base and J shed 0 bases, with 9 bases lying between them. In DNA form, the CDR3 reads TGTGCCAGCAGCTTAGGCAGGGCGTTGAACACTGAAGCTTTCTTT. It specifies CASSLGRALNTEAFF.

This clonotype appeared a few times. The rearrangement links TRBV7-2 to TRBJ2-3; 10 nucleotides line up with TRBD2. CDR1 is SGHTA and CDR2 is FQGNSA in the germline V gene. V lost 5 bases and J lost 0; bases outside the gene matches: 5. CDR3 length: 16 amino acids. The CDR3, as DNA: TGTGCCAGCAGCCGAACTAGCGGGACTAGCACAGATACGCAGTATTTT. This encodes CASSRTSGTSTDTQYF.

The chain recombines TRBV12-3 or TRBV12-4 with TRBJ2-1, with D possibly TRBD1 on 6 matching bases. V gave up 0 bases and J gave up 10 bases, with 25 bases separating them. The length of the CDR3 is 18 residues. Here the CDR3 reads CASSLASVPGHLFVEQFF. CDR3 sequence (DNA): TGTGCCAGCAGTTTAGCGTCAGTCCCGGGACATCTATTCGTCGAGCAGTTCTTC.

The chain links TRBV14 to TRBJ2-7; TRBD1 matches 7 bases. J lost 6 bases, V lost 7 bases, and 15 bases had no gene match. Germline V gene data show CDR1 as SGHDN and CDR2 as FVKESK. This CDR3 comprises 15 residues. CDR3 bases: TGTGCCAGCAACTCATTTGGGCAGGGGGTATCCGAGCAGTACTTC. This gives the protein CASNSFGQGVSEQYF. Together with reference TRBV14 and TRBJ2-7, the CDR3 gives the full variable domain: EAGVTQFPSHSVIEKGQTVTLRCDPISGHDNLYWYRRVMGKEIKFLLHFVKESKQDESGMPNNRFLAERTGGTYSTLKVQPAELEDSGVYFCASNSFGQGVSEQYFGPGTRLTVT.

CDR3 loop: CSARGGSEGEQYF. The CDR3 region has the DNA TGCAGTGCTAGAGGGGGGTCAGAGGGTGAGCAGTACTTC. This chain links TRBV20-1 with TRBJ2-7; D tentatively fits TRBD1 or TRBD2 (5 bases each). The CDR3 covers 13 residues. Germline lookup yields CDR1 DFQATT and CDR2 SNEGSKA (reference sequence). The V gene lost 1 base and the J gene lost 7 bases, with 14 bases spanning the gap.

There are a few counts of this clonotype. The genes are TRBV7-2 and TRBJ2-1; tentatively, D is TRBD1 (6 bases). The CDR3 has 14 residues. Deletions cut 5 bases from V and 7 bases from J, with 15 bases between. The germline V gene has CDR1 SGHTA and CDR2 FQGNSA. The CDR3 protein is CASSLPPGVNEQFF. The CDR3 nucleotides read TGTGCCAGCAGCCTACCCCCAGGGGTGAATGAGCAGTTCTTC. The complete variable domain, with remaining parts taken from reference TRBV7-2 and TRBJ2-1, reads GAGVSQSPSNKVTEKGKDVELRCDPISGHTALYWYRQSLGQGLEFLIYFQGNSAPDKSGLPSDRFSAERTGGSVSTLTIQRTQQEDSAVYLCASSLPPGVNEQFFGPGTRLTVL.

V and J are TRBV20-1 and TRBJ1-4; no clear D gene. CDR1 DFQATT and CDR2 SNEGSKA come from the germline V gene (reference sequence). The germline V and J ends were trimmed by 3 bases and 5 bases, with 19 bases remaining between them. The CDR3 is 16 amino acids. The CDR3 bases are TGCAGTGCTAGTCCTCATCCAGGCGGCGGAAATGAAAAACTGTTTTTT. It is translated as CSASPHPGGGNEKLFF.

The V call is TRBV5-5, the J call TRBJ2-1, with TRBD2 as a possible D gene (5 bases). Germline V gene lookup returns CDR1 SGHKS and CDR2 YYEKEE (reference sequence). Trimming pared 2 bases from V and 0 bases from J, leaving 15 bases between. This CDR3 is 17 amino acids long. The CDR3 region has the DNA TGTGCCAGCAGCTTCCGGGGAAAGCCTAGCTCCTACAATGAGCAGTTCTTC. This codes for CASSFRGKPSSYNEQFF.

V usage is TRBV6-8 and J usage is TRBJ2-3; TRBD2 might be the D (6 bases). CDR3 size: 15 residues. V lost 4 bases, J lost 6 bases, and 17 bases lay in between. CDR1 MNHGY and CDR2 SAAAGT come from the germline V gene. CDR3 loop: CASSWRDLKTDTQYF. The CDR3, as DNA: TGTGCCAGCAGTTGGCGGGATCTCAAGACGGATACGCAGTATTTT.

This clonotype was detected a few times. The chain recombines TRBV6-4 with TRBJ2-2, with D possibly matching TRBD2 (6 bases). CDR1 and CDR2 from the germline V gene are MRHNA and SNTAGT. The CDR3 runs 15 residues. Trimming stripped 5 bases from V and 6 bases from J, with 16 bases between. The CDR3 DNA reads TGTGCCAGCAGTCCCGCGAGGGCGGGGTCCGGGGAGCTGTTTTTT. As protein: CASSPARAGSGELFF.

V is TRBV7-2 and J is TRBJ1-2; TRBD1 matches at 8 bases. The CDR3 sequence is 17 residues long. V lost 0 bases to trimming and J lost 5 bases; unmatched junction nucleotides: 11. The V gene's germline CDR1 is SGHTA and CDR2 FQGNSA. The CDR3 sequence is CASSLADRVLPEYGYTF. The CDR3 DNA sequence: TGTGCCAGCAGCTTAGCGGACAGGGTCCTTCCTGAATATGGCTACACCTTC.

This chain connects TRBV11-2 to TRBJ2-7, with D perhaps given as TRBD1 or TRBD2 (5 bases each). This CDR3 contains 15 residues. The V and J ends lost 2 bases and 3 bases respectively, with 14 bases between them. Germline CDR1 and CDR2: SGHAT and FQNNGV. CDR3 sequence: CASSLRGDSFYEQYF. As DNA, the CDR3 is TGTGCCAGCAGCTTAAGGGGAGACAGTTTCTACGAGCAGTACTTC.

The chain has TRBV14 and TRBJ2-7; 11 bases align to TRBD2. This CDR3 is built from 20 residues. Trimming took 0 bases from V and 7 from J; bases not matched to a gene: 20. Germline CDR1 and CDR2: SGHDN and FVKESK. CDR3 nucleotide sequence: TGTGCCAGCAGCCAAGATGGCGTGATCGTGACTAGCGGGAATGCGAGGGAGCAGTACTTC. It yields the protein CASSQDGVIVTSGNAREQYF.

The chain employs TRBV4-3 and TRBJ2-7; no definite D call. Trimming removed 4 bases at V and 3 bases at J, with 13 bases between. Germline V gene lookup returns CDR1 LGHNA and CDR2 YSLEER. The CDR3 has 14 amino acids. The DNA of the CDR3 is TGCGCCAGCAGCCCCTCGGCCATACTCTACGAGCAGTACTTC. The encoded protein is CASSPSAILYEQYF.

J is TRBJ2-2 and V is TRBV11-2; 11 bases match TRBD2. This CDR3 contains 16 residues. V lost 7 bases and J lost 6; bases outside the gene matches: 10. The germline gives CDR1 SGHAT, CDR2 FQNNGV. The CDR3 nucleotides read TGTGCCAGCAACCGACTAGCGGGATCAGTCCCCGGGGAGCTGTTTTTT. Translation: CASNRLAGSVPGELFF.

The chain has TRBV5-1 and TRBJ2-1, with 11 bases that match TRBD2. The CDR3 length is 15 residues. Germline values: CDR1 SGHRS, CDR2 YFSETQ. J was trimmed by 6 bases and V by 3 bases; bases with no gene match: 5. CDR3 in DNA: TGCGCCAGCAGCTCGGGACTAGCGGAGCCCAATGAGCAGTTCTTC. It yields the protein CASSSGLAEPNEQFF. Full variable domain (rest looked up from reference TRBV5-1 and TRBJ2-1): KAGVTQTPRYLIKTRGQQVTLSCSPISGHRSVSWYQQTPGQGLQFLFEYFSETQRNKGNFPGRFSGRQFSNSRSEMNVSTLELGDSALYLCASSSGLAEPNEQFFGPGTRLTVL.

This chain links TRBV7-2 with TRBJ1-6; no firm D call. Germline CDR1 and CDR2: SGHTA and FQGNSA. The ends were cut back, 1 base at V and 9 bases at J, with 10 bases in the middle. The CDR3 extends over 14 amino acids. This CDR3 is CASSLVGYASPLHF. The CDR3 DNA is TGTGCCAGCAGCTTAGTAGGGTACGCTTCACCCCTCCACTTT.

This clonotype was counted a few times. This rearrangement joins TRBV7-2 to TRBJ2-1; D call uncertain. With 3 bases removed from V and 0 bases from J, the gap between germline ends came to 9 bases. This CDR3 is built from 15 residues. Germline CDR1 SGHTA, CDR2 FQGNSA. CDR3 DNA: TGTGCCAGCAGCTTTTCGGCAGTCTCCTACAATGAGCAGTTCTTC. Its protein product is CASSFSAVSYNEQFF.

The V call is TRBV7-9, the J call TRBJ2-7, with TRBD2 as a possible D gene (6 bases). This CDR3 region has 14 residues. V lost 2 bases and J 3 bases, leaving 11 bases between the germline ends. In germline, CDR1 is SEHNR, CDR2 FQNEAQ (reference sequence). The CDR3 coding sequence is TGTGCCAGCAGCTTAAGGGGTAGCGGCTACGAGCAGTACTTC. Translation: CASSLRGSGYEQYF.

This clonotype has more than one count but fewer than ten. The genes are TRBV7-2 and TRBJ1-6; perhaps TRBD1 as D (6 bases). The CDR3 consists of 16 residues. Trimming shortened V by 5 bases and J by 9 bases, and 20 bases separated the two germline ends. Germline V lookup: CDR1 SGHTA, CDR2 FQGNSA. CDR3 DNA: TGTGCCAGCAGCCAAGGGGCGGGGGCCGGGAGTTCACCCCTCCACTTT. This codes for CASSQGAGAGSSPLHF. Using reference TRBV7-2 and TRBJ1-6 for the parts outside the CDR3, the full variable domain is GAGVSQSPSNKVTEKGKDVELRCDPISGHTALYWYRQSLGQGLEFLIYFQGNSAPDKSGLPSDRFSAERTGGSVSTLTIQRTQQEDSAVYLCASSQGAGAGSSPLHFGNGTRLTVT.

This clonotype was counted only a few times. The V and J genes are TRBV6-6 and TRBJ2-7; D remains unclear. The CDR3 runs to 13 residues. Trimming left V 3 bases short and J 3 bases short, with 9 bases between. The germline gives CDR1 MNHNY, CDR2 SVGAGI (reference sequence). The DNA for the CDR3 is TGTGCCAGCAGTTATGGGCTGATCTACGAGCAGTACTTC. Translation gives CASSYGLIYEQYF.

The gene calls are TRBV6-6 and TRBJ2-3, with 7 bases matching TRBD2. Trimming at V came to 8 bases and at J to 3 bases, leaving 5 bases not matched to a gene. In germline, CDR1 is MNHNY, CDR2 SVGAGI (reference sequence). This CDR3 region has 13 residues. This chain's CDR3 is CASPAGATDTQYF. DNA for the CDR3: TGTGCCAGCCCGGCGGGAGCTACAGATACGCAGTATTTT.

This clonotype was found many times. The chain carries TRBV7-2 and TRBJ2-4; tentatively, D is TRBD1 (6 bases). V lost 1 base and J 1 base, leaving 11 bases between the germline ends. Germline V lookup: CDR1 SGHTA, CDR2 FQGNSA. The CDR3 sequence is 16 residues long. This CDR3 reads CASSLVAGAAKNIQYF. The CDR3 nucleotides read TGTGCCAGCAGCTTAGTGGCAGGGGCTGCCAAAAACATTCAGTACTTC.

Many counts were recorded for this clonotype. The V gene is TRBV7-9, the J gene TRBJ2-4; D is ambiguous. The CDR3 covers 14 residues. Trimming removed 0 bases at V and 2 bases at J, with 5 bases between. Germline lookup yields CDR1 SEHNR and CDR2 FQNEAQ (reference sequence). The CDR3 DNA sequence: TGTGCCAGCAGCTTAGCAGGACCCAAAAACATTCAGTACTTC. Protein: CASSLAGPKNIQYF.